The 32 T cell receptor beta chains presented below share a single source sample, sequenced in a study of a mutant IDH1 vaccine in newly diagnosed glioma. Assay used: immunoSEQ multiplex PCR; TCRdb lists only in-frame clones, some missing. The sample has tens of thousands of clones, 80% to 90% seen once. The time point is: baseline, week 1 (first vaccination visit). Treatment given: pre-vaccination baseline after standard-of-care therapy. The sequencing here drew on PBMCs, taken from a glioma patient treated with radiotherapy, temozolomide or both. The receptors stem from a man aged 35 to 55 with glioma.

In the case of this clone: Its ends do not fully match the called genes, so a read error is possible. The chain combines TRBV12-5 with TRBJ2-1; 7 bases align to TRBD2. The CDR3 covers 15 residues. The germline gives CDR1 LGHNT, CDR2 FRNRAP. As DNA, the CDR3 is TGTGCTAGTGGTTTAGAAGCGGGGACCCCTACAATGACCCTCTTC. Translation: CASGLEAGTPTMTLF.

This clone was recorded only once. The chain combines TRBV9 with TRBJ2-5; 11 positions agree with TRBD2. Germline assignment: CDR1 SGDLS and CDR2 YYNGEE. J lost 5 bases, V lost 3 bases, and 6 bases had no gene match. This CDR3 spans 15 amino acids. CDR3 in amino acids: CASSEGLAAPETQYF. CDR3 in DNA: TGTGCCAGCAGCGAGGGACTAGCGGCCCCCGAGACCCAGTACTTC.

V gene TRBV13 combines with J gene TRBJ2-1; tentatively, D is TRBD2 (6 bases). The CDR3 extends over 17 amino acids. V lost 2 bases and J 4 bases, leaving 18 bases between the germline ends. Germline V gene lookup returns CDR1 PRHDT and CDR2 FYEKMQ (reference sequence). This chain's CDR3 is CASSLRSGAVSYNEQFF. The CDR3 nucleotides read TGTGCCAGCAGCTTAAGATCGGGAGCGGTTTCGTACAATGAGCAGTTCTTC.

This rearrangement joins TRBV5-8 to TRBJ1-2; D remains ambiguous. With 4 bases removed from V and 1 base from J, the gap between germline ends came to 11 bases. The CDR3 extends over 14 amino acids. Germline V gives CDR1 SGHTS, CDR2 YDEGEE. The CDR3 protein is CASSLRPFNYGYTF. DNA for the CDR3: TGTGCCAGCAGCCTAAGACCGTTTAACTATGGCTACACCTTC.

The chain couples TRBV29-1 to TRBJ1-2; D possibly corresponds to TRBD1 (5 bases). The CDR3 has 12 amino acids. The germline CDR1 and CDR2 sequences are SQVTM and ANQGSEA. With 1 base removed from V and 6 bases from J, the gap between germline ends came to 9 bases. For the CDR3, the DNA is TGCAGCGTTGAAGCGGGAGGGGATGGCTACACCTTC. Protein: CSVEAGGDGYTF.

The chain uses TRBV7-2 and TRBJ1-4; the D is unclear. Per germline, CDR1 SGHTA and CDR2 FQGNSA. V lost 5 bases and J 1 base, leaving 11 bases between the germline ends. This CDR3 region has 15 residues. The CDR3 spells CASSRDPVTNEKLFF. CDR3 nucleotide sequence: TGTGCCAGCAGCAGAGACCCGGTAACTAATGAAAAACTGTTTTTT.

Here the CDR3 reads CASHSTETGTGGYTF. The DNA of the CDR3 is TGTGCCAGCCATAGTACGGAGACAGGGACCGGTGGCTACACCTTC. The rearrangement uses TRBV6-5 and TRBJ1-2, with 7 bases aligning to TRBD1. Germline CDR1 is MNHEY and CDR2 is SVGAGI. The CDR3 consists of 15 residues. V dropped 8 bases and J dropped 7; count of bases not matched to a gene: 16.

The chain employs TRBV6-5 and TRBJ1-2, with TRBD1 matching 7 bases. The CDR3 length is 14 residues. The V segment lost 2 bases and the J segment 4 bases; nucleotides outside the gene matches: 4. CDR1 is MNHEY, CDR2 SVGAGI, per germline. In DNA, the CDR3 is TGTGCCAGCAGTTACCGGGACAGACGCTATGGCTACACCTTC. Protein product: CASSYRDRRYGYTF.

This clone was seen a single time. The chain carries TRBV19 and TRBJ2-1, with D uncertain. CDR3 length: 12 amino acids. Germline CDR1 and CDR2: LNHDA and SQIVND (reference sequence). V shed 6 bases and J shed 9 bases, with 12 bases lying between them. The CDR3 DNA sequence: TGTGCCAGTAGCGATCTAGGGCTTGAGCAGTTCTTC. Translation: CASSDLGLEQFF.

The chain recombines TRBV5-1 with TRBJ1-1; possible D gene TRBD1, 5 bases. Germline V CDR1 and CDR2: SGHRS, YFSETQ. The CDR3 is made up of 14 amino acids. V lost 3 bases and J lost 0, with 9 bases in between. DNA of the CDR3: TGCGCCAGCAGCTCGGGGACCATGAACACTGAAGCTTTCTTT. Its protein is CASSSGTMNTEAFF.

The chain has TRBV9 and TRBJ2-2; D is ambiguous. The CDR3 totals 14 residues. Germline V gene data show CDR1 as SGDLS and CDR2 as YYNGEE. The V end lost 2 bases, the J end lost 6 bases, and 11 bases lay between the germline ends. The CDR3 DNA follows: TGTGCCAGCAGCGTTGGGCTAGGAGCCGGGGAGCTGTTTTTT. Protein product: CASSVGLGAGELFF.

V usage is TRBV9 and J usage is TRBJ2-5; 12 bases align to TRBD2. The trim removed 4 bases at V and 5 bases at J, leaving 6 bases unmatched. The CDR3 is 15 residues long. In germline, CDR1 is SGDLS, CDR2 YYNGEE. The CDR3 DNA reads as TGTGCCAGCAGCTTTGGACTAGCGGGACGCGAGACCCAGTACTTC. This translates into CASSFGLAGRETQYF.

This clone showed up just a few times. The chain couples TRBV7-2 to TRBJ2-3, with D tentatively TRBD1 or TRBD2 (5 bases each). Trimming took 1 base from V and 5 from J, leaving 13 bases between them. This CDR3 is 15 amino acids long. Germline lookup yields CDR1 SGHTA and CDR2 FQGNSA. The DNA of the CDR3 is TGTGCCAGCAGCTTAGATCGGCCAGGGAGAGATACGCAGTATTTT. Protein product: CASSLDRPGRDTQYF.

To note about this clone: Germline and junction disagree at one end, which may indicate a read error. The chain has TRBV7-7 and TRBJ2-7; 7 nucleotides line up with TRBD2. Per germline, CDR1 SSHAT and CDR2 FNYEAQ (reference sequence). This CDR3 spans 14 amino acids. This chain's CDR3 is CASSLDAGAYEQYF. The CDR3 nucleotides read TGTGCTAGCAGCTTAGATGCGGGGGCCTACGAGCAGTACTTC.

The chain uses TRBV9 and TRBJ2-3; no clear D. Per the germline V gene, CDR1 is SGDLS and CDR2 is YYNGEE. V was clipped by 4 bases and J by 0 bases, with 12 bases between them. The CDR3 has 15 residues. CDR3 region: CASSPGGYSTDTQYF. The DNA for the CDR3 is TGTGCCAGCAGCCCTGGCGGTTACAGCACAGATACGCAGTATTTT.

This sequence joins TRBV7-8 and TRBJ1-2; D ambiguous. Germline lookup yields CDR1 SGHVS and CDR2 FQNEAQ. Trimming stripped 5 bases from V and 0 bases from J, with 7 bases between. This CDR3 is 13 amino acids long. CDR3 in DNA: TGTGCCAGCAGCCTAAACACTAACTATGGCTACACCTTC. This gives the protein CASSLNTNYGYTF.

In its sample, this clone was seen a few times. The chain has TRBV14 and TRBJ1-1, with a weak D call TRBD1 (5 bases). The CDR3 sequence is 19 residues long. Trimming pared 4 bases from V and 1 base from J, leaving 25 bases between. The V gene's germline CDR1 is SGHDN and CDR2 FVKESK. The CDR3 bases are TGTGCCAGCAGCCCACCAAGATGGGGGTTAAATCGGGAGAACACTGAAGCTTTCTTT. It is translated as CASSPPRWGLNRENTEAFF.

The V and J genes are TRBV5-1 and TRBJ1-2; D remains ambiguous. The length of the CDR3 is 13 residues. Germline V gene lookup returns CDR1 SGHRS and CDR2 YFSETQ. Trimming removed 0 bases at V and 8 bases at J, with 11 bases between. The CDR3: CASSLEGGEGYTF. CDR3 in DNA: TGCGCCAGCAGCTTGGAGGGTGGTGAAGGCTACACCTTC.

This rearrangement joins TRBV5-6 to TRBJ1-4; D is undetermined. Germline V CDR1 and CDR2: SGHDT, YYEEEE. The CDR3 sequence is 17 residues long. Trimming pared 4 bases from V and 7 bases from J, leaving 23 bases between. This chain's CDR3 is CASSLQGGLGFPEKLFF. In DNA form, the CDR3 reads TGTGCCAGCAGCCTTCAAGGAGGACTGGGCTTCCCTGAAAAACTGTTTTTT.

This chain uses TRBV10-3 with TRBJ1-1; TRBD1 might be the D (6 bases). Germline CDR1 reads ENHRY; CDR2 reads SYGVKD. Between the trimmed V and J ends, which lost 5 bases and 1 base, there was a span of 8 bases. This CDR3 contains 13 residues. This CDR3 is CAISKTGNTEAFF. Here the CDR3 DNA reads TGTGCCATCAGTAAGACAGGGAACACTGAAGCTTTCTTT.

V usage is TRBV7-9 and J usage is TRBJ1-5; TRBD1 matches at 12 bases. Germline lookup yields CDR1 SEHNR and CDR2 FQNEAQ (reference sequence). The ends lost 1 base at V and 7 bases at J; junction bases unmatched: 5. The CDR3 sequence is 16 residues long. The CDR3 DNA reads TGTGCCAGCAGCTTAGGGGGGACAGGGGGCAGGCAGCCCCAGCATTTT. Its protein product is CASSLGGTGGRQPQHF. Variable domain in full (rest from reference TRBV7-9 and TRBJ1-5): DTGVSQNPRHKITKRGQNVTFRCDPISEHNRLYWYRQTLGQGPEFLTYFQNEAQLEKSRLLSDRFSAERPKGSFSTLEIQRTEQGDSAMYLCASSLGGTGGRQPQHFGDGTRLSIL.

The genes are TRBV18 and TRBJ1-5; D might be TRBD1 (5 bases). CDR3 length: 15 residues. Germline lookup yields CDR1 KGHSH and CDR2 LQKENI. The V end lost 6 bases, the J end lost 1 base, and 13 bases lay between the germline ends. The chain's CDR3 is CASSRQGGSNQPQHF. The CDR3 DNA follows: TGTGCCAGCTCCCGGCAGGGAGGAAGCAATCAGCCCCAGCATTTT. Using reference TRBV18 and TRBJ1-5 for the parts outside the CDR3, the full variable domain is NAGVMQNPRHLVRRRGQEARLRCSPMKGHSHVYWYRQLPEEGLKFMVYLQKENIIDESGMPKERFSAEFPKEGPSILRIQQVVRGDSAAYFCASSRQGGSNQPQHFGDGTRLSIL.

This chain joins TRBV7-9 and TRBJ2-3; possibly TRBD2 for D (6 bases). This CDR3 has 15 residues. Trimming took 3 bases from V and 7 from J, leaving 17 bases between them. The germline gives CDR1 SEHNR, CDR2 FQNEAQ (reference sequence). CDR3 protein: CASSFRAGGSNTQYF. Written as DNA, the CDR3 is TGTGCCAGCAGCTTCCGAGCTGGGGGGAGTAATACGCAGTATTTT.

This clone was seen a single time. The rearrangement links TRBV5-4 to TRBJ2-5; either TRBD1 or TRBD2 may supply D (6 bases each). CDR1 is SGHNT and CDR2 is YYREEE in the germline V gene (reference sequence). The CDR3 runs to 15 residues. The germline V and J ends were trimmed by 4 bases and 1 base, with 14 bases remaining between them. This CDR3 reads CASSPRGGGQETQYF. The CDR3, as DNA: TGTGCCAGCAGCCCACGAGGAGGGGGCCAAGAGACCCAGTACTTC.

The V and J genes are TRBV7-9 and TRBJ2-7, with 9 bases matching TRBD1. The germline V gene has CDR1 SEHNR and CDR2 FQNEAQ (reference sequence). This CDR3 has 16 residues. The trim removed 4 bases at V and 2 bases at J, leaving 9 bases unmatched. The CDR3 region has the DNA TGTGCCAGCAGCTCTAGGGGGGACAGGGTAACCTACGAGCAGTACTTC. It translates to CASSSRGDRVTYEQYF.

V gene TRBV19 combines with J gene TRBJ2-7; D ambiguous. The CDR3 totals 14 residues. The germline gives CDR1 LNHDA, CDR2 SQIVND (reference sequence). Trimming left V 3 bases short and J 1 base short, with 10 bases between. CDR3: CASSIQFNSYEQYF. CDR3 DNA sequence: TGTGCCAGTAGTATTCAGTTCAATTCCTACGAGCAGTACTTC.

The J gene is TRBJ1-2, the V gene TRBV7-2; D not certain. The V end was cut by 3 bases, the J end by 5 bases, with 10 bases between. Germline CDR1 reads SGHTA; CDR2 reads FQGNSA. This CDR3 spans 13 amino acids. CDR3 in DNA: TGTGCCAGCAGCTTCGCACAGTTATATGGCTACACCTTC. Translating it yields CASSFAQLYGYTF.

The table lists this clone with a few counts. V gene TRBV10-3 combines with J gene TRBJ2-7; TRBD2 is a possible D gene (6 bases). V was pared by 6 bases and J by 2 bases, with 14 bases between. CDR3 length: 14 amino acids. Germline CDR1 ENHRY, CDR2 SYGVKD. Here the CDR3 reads CAISVTRIPYEQYF. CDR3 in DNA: TGTGCCATCAGCGTGACTAGGATTCCCTACGAGCAGTACTTC.

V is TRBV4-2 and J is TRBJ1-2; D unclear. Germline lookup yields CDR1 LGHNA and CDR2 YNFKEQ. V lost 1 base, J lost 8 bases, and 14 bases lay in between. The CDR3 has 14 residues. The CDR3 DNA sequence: TGTGCCAGCAGCCAAGCGCATACCCGAGAGGGCTACACCTTC. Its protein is CASSQAHTREGYTF.

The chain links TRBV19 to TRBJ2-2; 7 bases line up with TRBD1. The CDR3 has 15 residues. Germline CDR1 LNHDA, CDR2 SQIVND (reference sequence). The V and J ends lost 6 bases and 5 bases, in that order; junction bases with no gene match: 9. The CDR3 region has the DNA TGTGCCAGTAGCCTGGGACAGATCTTTACCGGGGAGCTGTTTTTT. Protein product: CASSLGQIFTGELFF.

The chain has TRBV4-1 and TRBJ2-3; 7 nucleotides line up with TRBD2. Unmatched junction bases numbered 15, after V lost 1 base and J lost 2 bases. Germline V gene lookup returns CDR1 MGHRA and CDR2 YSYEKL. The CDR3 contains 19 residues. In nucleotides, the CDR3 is TGCGCCAGCAGCCAAGTAACGGGGCTAGGTGGGAGGGCCACAGATACGCAGTATTTT. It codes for CASSQVTGLGGRATDTQYF.

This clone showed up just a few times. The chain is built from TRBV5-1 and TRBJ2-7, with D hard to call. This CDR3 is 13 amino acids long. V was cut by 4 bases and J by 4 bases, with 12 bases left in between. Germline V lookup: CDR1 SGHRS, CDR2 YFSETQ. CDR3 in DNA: TGCGCCAGCAGCCACTCGCGAAGTTACGAGCAGTACTTC. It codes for CASSHSRSYEQYF.